A selection of T cell receptor beta chains follows, all from one sample in a study of technical replicates of blood from a few donors. The data were produced by immunoSEQ multiplex PCR, yet TCRdb's version contains in-frame clones alone and is incomplete. Of about 80,000 clones listed, 95% to 98% are singletons. The sequencing input was T cells isolated from PBMCs. The origin of the receptors is a human donor in good health. Each CDR3 is given with its conserved first and last residue. The D gene is left open where the match is weak. Clone size is not always given. Where it is, it says once, few, many or a class for expanded clones.

V	J	D	size	CDR3	DNA
TRBV19	TRBJ2-2	TRBD2	.	CASFPLAGRTGELFF	TGTGCCAGTTTCCCTTTAGCGGGGCGGACCGGGGAGCTGTTTTTT
TRBV29-1	TRBJ1-1	TRBD1	.	CSALGQGSEPEAFF	TGCAGCGCCCTAGGACAGGGGAGCGAACCTGAAGCTTTCTTT
TRBV4-1	TRBJ2-5	.	.	CASSPQGGETQYF	TGCGCCAGCAGCCCTCAGGGGGGAGAGACCCAGTACTTC
TRBV11-2	TRBJ1-6	TRBD1	.	CASSFGQGQRSPLHF	TGTGCCAGCAGCTTCGGACAGGGTCAGCGATCACCCCTCCACTTT
TRBV28	TRBJ1-5	TRBD1	.	CASSSTGQSNQPQHF	TGTGCCAGCAGTTCCACGGGACAGAGCAATCAGCCCCAGCATTTT
TRBV28	TRBJ2-2	TRBD1	.	CASIESGQGVTGELFF	TGTGCCAGCATTGAGTCGGGTCAGGGGGTGACCGGGGAGCTGTTTTTT
TRBV25-1	TRBJ1-6	.	.	CASSEWLDNSPLHF	TGTGCCAGCAGTGAATGGTTAGATAATTCACCCCTCCACTTT
TRBV25-1	TRBJ2-7	.	.	CASSALAGIEQYF	TGTGCCAGCAGTGCCCTCGCAGGGATCGAGCAGTACTTC
TRBV6-4	TRBJ2-6	.	.	CASSEASGANVLTF	TGTGCCAGCTCTGAGGCCTCTGGGGCCAACGTCCTGACTTTC
TRBV11-2	TRBJ1-1	.	.	CASSLAGFTEAFF	TGTGCCAGCAGCTTAGCAGGGTTCACTGAAGCTTTCTTT
TRBV29-1	TRBJ2-3	.	.	CSLGGTRADTQYF	TGCAGCCTTGGGGGGACACGGGCAGATACGCAGTATTTT
TRBV25-1	TRBJ1-4	.	.	CATSGGRQDFNEKLFF	TGTGCCACCTCGGGGGGACGCCAGGATTTTAATGAAAAACTGTTTTTT
TRBV5-1	TRBJ2-3	TRBD1	.	CASSLDRGHTQYF	TGCGCCAGCAGCTTGGACAGGGGTCATACGCAGTATTTT
TRBV28	TRBJ2-1	TRBD2	.	CASSQRGGRSYNEQFF	TGTGCCAGCAGTCAACGGGGAGGGCGATCCTACAATGAGCAGTTCTTC
TRBV27	TRBJ2-6	TRBD1	once	CASSDRGASSGANVLTF	TGTGCCAGCAGCGACAGGGGGGCGAGCTCTGGGGCCAACGTCCTGACTTTC
TRBV29-1	TRBJ2-5	TRBD2	.	CSVDGGRRETQYF	TGCAGCGTGGATGGCGGGAGGAGGGAGACCCAGTACTTC
TRBV11-3	TRBJ2-2	.	.	CASSLSDTGELFF	TGTGCCAGCAGCTTGTCTGACACCGGGGAGCTGTTTTTT
TRBV6-1	TRBJ1-5	.	.	CASSTGFSNQPQHF	TGTGCCAGCAGTACAGGGTTTAGCAATCAGCCCCAGCATTTT
TRBV6-1	TRBJ1-6	.	.	CASSGVGGKSPLHF	TGTGCCAGCAGCGGGGTGGGAGGGAAGTCACCCCTCCACTTT
TRBV6-5	TRBJ1-2	TRBD1	.	CASSTGQGENYGYTF	TGTGCCAGCAGTACAGGACAGGGGGAAAACTATGGCTACACCTTC
TRBV5-1	TRBJ2-7	TRBD2	.	CASSLELAGEGEQYF	TGCGCCAGCAGCTTGGAGCTAGCGGGAGAAGGCGAGCAGTACTTC
TRBV6-1	TRBJ1-1	.	.	CASSIGEAFF	TGTGCCAGCAGTATCGGTGAAGCTTTCTTT
TRBV27	TRBJ1-1	.	.	CASPTAFRAFF	TGTGCCAGCCCTACAGCCTTCAGGGCTTTCTTT
TRBV14	TRBJ2-7	TRBD1	.	CASSYPDRVYEQYF	TGTGCCAGCAGCTACCCGGACAGGGTGTACGAGCAGTACTTC
TRBV15	TRBJ2-2	.	once	CATSRGQINTGELFF	TGTGCCACCAGCAGAGGACAGATTAACACCGGGGAGCTGTTTTTT
TRBV2	TRBJ2-2	TRBD1	.	CASTGGSNTGELFF	TGTGCCAGTACAGGGGGCTCGAACACCGGGGAGCTGTTTTTT
TRBV5-1	TRBJ2-1	TRBD2	.	CASSPGLADDNEQFF	TGCGCCAGCAGCCCGGGACTAGCGGACGACAATGAGCAGTTCTTC
TRBV5-6	TRBJ1-3	.	.	CASSLSRAGNTIYF	TGTGCCAGCAGCTTGAGCAGGGCTGGAAACACCATATATTTT